Listed below are T cell receptor beta chains from one sample, sequenced in a study of high-grade serous ovarian cancer treatment subgroups. TCRdb's copy holds only in-frame clones and misses some; the assay was immunoSEQ multiplex PCR. Here the sample spans approximately 1,800 clones, roughly 80% being singletons. The sequenced sample consisted of tumor tissue. Receptors originate from a human donor with high-grade serous ovarian cancer. CDR3s include the opening cysteine and the closing phenylalanine or tryptophan. A D gene is named only where the DNA matches it firmly. A clone size is listed for some rows: how often the clone was seen (once, few, many), or a class if it is expanded.

TRBJ2-7 TRBD2 once TRBV19 TGTGCCAGTAGTGGGACTAGCGGGAGGGCGATATACGAGCAGTACTTC CASSGTSGRAIYEQYF
TRBJ1-2 NA NA TRBV18 TGTGCCAGCTCATCCGACAGGACCCAGGGCTACACCTTC CASSSDRTQGYTF
TRBJ2-5 TRBD2 NA TRBV9 TGTGCCAGCAGCGTATCCGGCGGGGGGGCCGGTGAGACCCAGTACTTC CASSVSGGGAGETQYF
TRBJ2-5 TRBD2 NA TRBV9 TGTGCCAGCAGCGTAGGGGCGACTAGCGGGGGGGAGACCCAGTACTTC CASSVGATSGGETQYF
TRBJ2-5 TRBD1 NA TRBV5-1 TGCGCCAGCAGCCCCGGACAGGGCGGGGAGACCCAGTACTTC CASSPGQGGETQYF
TRBJ1-1 NA NA TRBV6-5 TGTGCCAGCAGGCAAAAGGGGGGATTGGACACTGAAGCTTTCTTT CASRQKGGLDTEAFF
TRBJ1-2 NA NA TRBV2 TGTGCCAGCAGCCTACAGGTGGGATATGGCTACACCTTC CASSLQVGYGYTF
TRBJ2-4 NA NA TRBV11-2 TGTGCCAGCAGCTTGGGACTCGGACTAGCCAAAAACATTCAGTACTTC CASSLGLGLAKNIQYF
TRBJ2-1 NA NA TRBV6-5 TGTGCCAGCAGAACCGGGCTAGAGTCCTACAATGAGCAGTTCTTC CASRTGLESYNEQFF
TRBJ2-7 TRBD1 NA TRBV12-5 TGTGCTAGTGGTTTCACTCGGGACAGGAGCTACGAGCAGTACTTC CASGFTRDRSYEQYF
TRBJ2-3 TRBD2 NA TRBV5-1 TGCGCCAGCAGCTTGGGGGGGACTAGCGGTACAGATACGCAGTATTTT CASSLGGTSGTDTQYF
TRBJ1-1 NA NA TRBV5-1 TGCGCCAGCAGCTTGAGCCAGGATAAGTTTAACACTGAAGCTTTCTTT CASSLSQDKFNTEAFF
TRBJ1-4 NA NA TRBV7-9 TGTGCCAGCAGCTTAAATCGGGGAATGTACAATGAAAAACTGTTTTTT CASSLNRGMYNEKLFF
TRBJ2-2 TRBD1 NA TRBV7-3 TGTGCCAGCAGCCTACAGGGACAGGGGTCCGGGGAGCTGTTTTTT CASSLQGQGSGELFF
TRBJ2-7 NA once TRBV10-3 TGTGCCATCAGGATCGACAGGACGCACCACGAGCAGTACTTC CAIRIDRTHHEQYF
TRBJ1-6 NA NA TRBV11-2 TGTGCCAGCAGCTTAGATAGCGGGGTTTCACCCCTCCACTTT CASSLDSGVSPLHF
TRBJ2-3 NA NA TRBV7-2 TGTGCCAGCAGCCCCCCGGTGGGCGCATCAGATACGCAGTATTTT CASSPPVGASDTQYF
TRBJ1-1 NA NA TRBV18 TGTGCCAGCTCACTACAGGGCCGAGAGGCTTTCTTT CASSLQGREAFF
TRBJ1-2 NA NA TRBV5-1 TGCGCCAGCAGCTTGGCTACTGGTACGTCCTATGGCTACACCTTC CASSLATGTSYGYTF
TRBJ2-2 NA NA TRBV7-9 TGTGCCAGCAGCTCCCGGAACACCGGGGAGCTGTTTTTT CASSSRNTGELFF
TRBJ2-1 NA NA TRBV27 TGTGCCAGCAGTTTCGCAGGGGCCTCCTACAATGAGCAGTTCTTC CASSFAGASYNEQFF
TRBJ2-2 NA NA TRBV15 TGTGCCACCAGCAGAGAGAGCACCGGGGAGCTGTTTTTT CATSRESTGELFF
TRBJ2-7 NA once TRBV21-1 TGTGCCAGCAGCAAAGAAGTCACTGCAGGGAGCTCCTACGAGCAGTACTTC CASSKEVTAGSSYEQYF
TRBJ1-1 TRBD1 NA TRBV19 TGTGCCAGTAGTATTGCAGGGGGAGGTACTGAAGCTTTCTTT CASSIAGGGTEAFF
TRBJ2-5 NA NA TRBV2 TGTGCCAGCAGCTCGGGGGGCCCGGGTGAGACCCAGTACTTC CASSSGGPGETQYF
TRBJ1-5 TRBD1 NA TRBV6-6 TGTGCCAGCAGTAAAGACAGGGGTTGGAATCAGCCCCAGCATTTT CASSKDRGWNQPQHF
TRBJ1-3 TRBD1 once TRBV5-6 TGTGCCAGCAGCCGGACAGGGTCTTCTGGAAACACCATATATTTT CASSRTGSSGNTIYF
TRBJ2-2 TRBD2 NA TRBV9 TGTGCCAGCAGCGCGCCCCCCCTAGCGGGGGGGCTCGGCACCGGGGAGCTGTTTTTT CASSAPPLAGGLGTGELFF
TRBJ1-2 TRBD1 NA TRBV7-3 TGTGCCAGCAGCTTAGGGACAGGGGAGGGCTACACCTTC CASSLGTGEGYTF
TRBJ1-1 NA NA TRBV7-7 TGTGCTAGCAGCTTCAAACAGGACACTGAAGCTTTCTTT CASSFKQDTEAFF
TRBJ2-5 NA NA TRBV5-4 TGTGCCAGCAGCTTGGAAGTCAGCCAAGAGACCCAGTACTTC CASSLEVSQETQYF
TRBJ1-1 TRBD1 NA TRBV6-1 TGTGCCAGCAGTGCCCAGGGGGCGGTGTTAGACACTGAAGCTTTCTTT CASSAQGAVLDTEAFF
TRBJ2-2 TRBD1 NA TRBV5-6 TGTGCCAGCAGCTTTCTACAGGGGGACACCGGGGAGCTGTTTTTT CASSFLQGDTGELFF
TRBJ2-3 NA NA TRBV4-3 TGCGCCAGCAGCCAAGTTTCAGTCACCAGTAGCACAGATACGCAGTATTTT CASSQVSVTSSTDTQYF
TRBJ2-5 TRBD2 large TRBV4-2 TGTGCCAGCAGCCTATCGACTAGCGGGAACCAAGAGACCCAGTACTTC CASSLSTSGNQETQYF
TRBJ2-7 TRBD2 NA TRBV25-1 TGTGCCAGCAGGGAGGGAGGGACTAGCGGGATGTACGAGCAGTACTTC CASREGGTSGMYEQYF
TRBJ1-5 NA NA TRBV30 TGTGCCTGGAGTGAAGACTCTAATCAGCCCCAGCATTTT CAWSEDSNQPQHF